This T cell receptor beta chain appears in the sequencing data of a study of regulatory T cells in long-lasting Graves disease. This clonotype has at least ten counts. Time point in this sample: newly diagnosed GD, antithyroid drugs for less than 3 months. RNA from PBMCs was the source of the TCR library. Construction of TCR beta libraries relied on iRepertoire HTBI primers and on Arm-PCR targeting CDR3 regions. Via MiXCR, TCRdb re-called the multiplex PCR reads, giving one row per CDR3 protein. Among hundreds of thousands of distinct CDR3 sequences, around 15% were seen once, and the ten largest hold roughly 29%. This sample also appeared in a second study, on T cells in Graves' hyperthyroidism and ophthalmopathy. This second study notes: Any patient presenting with uncontrolled infection, other autoimmune disease, pregnancy or lactation was left out.

The source is a man aged 35-49 years with Graves disease. Sequenced material: peripheral blood mononuclear cells (PBMCs), taken at new diagnosis, from a patient treated with antithyroid drugs.

The CDR3: CASTETGTGRNEAFF. The CDR3 nucleotides read TGTGCCAGCACCGAGACGGGGACAGGGAGAAATGAAGCTTTCTTT. The chain has TRBV28 and TRBJ1-1, with TRBD1 identical over 9 bases. This CDR3 region has 15 residues. Germline V gene data show CDR1 as MDHEN and CDR2 as SYDVKM. J was trimmed by 7 bases and V by 7 bases; bases with no gene match: 13.